A single sample is the source of the 25 T cell receptor beta chains below, sequenced in a study of T cell repertoires in cytomegalovirus infection. These receptors' targets are unknown. From the reads, TCRdb called clonotypes with MiXCR, one entry per CDR3 protein. The data contain about 47,000 distinct CDR3 sequences, around 20% of them singletons. The sequencing used CD8+ T cells from cultured PBMCs, collected from culture after CMV antigen stimulation. The receptors here all came from a human donor in good health (CMV status not recorded). Some clones in this sample may be carry-over from other donors' samples.

The chain employs TRBV30 and TRBJ2-6; D gene uncertain. Trimming removed 5 bases from V and 1 base from J, with 9 bases in between. CDR3 length equals 14 residues. In germline, CDR1 is GTSNPN, CDR2 SVGIG (reference sequence). CDR3 residues: CAWGRVSGANVLTF. CDR3 bases: TGTGCCTGGGGACGGGTGTCTGGGGCCAACGTCCTGACTTTC.

This clonotype was picked up a small number of times. The chain couples TRBV7-2 to TRBJ2-1; 8 bases fit TRBD1. Germline V gives CDR1 SGHTA, CDR2 FQGNSA. The CDR3 contains 16 residues. J gave up 6 bases and V 2 bases, and 9 bases lay outside the gene matches. CDR3 coding DNA: TGTGCCAGCAGCTTAAATTTTGGACAGGGAATCAATGAGCAGTTCTTC. Encoded protein: CASSLNFGQGINEQFF. Based on the CDR3 plus reference TRBV7-2 and TRBJ2-1, the full variable domain is GAGVSQSPSNKVTEKGKDVELRCDPISGHTALYWYRQSLGQGLEFLIYFQGNSAPDKSGLPSDRFSAERTGGSVSTLTIQRTQQEDSAVYLCASSLNFGQGINEQFFGPGTRLTVL.

This clonotype was seen a handful of times. The V call is TRBV11-2, the J call TRBJ2-7; D perhaps matches TRBD1 (5 bases). This CDR3 spans 14 amino acids. Germline values: CDR1 SGHAT, CDR2 FQNNGV. V lost 2 bases to trimming and J lost 3 bases, with 11 bases between them. As DNA, the CDR3 is TGTGCCAGCAGCTTAAGGGGAAATCACTACGAGCAGTACTTC. Translating gives CASSLRGNHYEQYF.

The chain links TRBV5-6 to TRBJ2-7; D ambiguous. The germline CDR1 and CDR2 sequences are SGHDT and YYEEEE. Trimming shortened V by 2 bases and J by 3 bases, and 9 bases separated the two germline ends. The CDR3 runs to 13 residues. CDR3 nucleotides: TGTGCCAGCAGCTTCACAGATGACTACGAGCAGTACTTC. Amino acids: CASSFTDDYEQYF. The full variable domain, its missing parts supplied by reference TRBV5-6 and TRBJ2-7, is DAGVTQSPTHLIKTRGQQVTLRCSPKSGHDTVSWYQQALGQGPQFIFQYYEEEERQRGNFPDRFSGHQFPNYSSELNVNALLLGDSALYLCASSFTDDYEQYFGPGTRLTVT.

The chain joins TRBV7-8 to TRBJ1-3, with no clear D. The V end was cut by 5 bases, the J end by 0 bases, with 14 bases between. This CDR3 spans 16 amino acids. Germline CDR1 is SGHVS and CDR2 is FQNEAQ. CDR3 loop: CASSIEAPLSGNTIYF. CDR3 coding DNA: TGTGCCAGCAGCATAGAAGCACCACTCTCTGGAAACACCATATATTTT. The entire variable domain, with the rest obtained from reference TRBV7-8 and TRBJ1-3, is as follows: GAGVSQSPRYKVAKRGQDVALRCDPISGHVSLFWYQQALGQGPEFLTYFQNEAQLDKSGLPSDRFFAERPEGSVSTLKIQRTQQEDSAVYLCASSIEAPLSGNTIYFGEGSWLTVV.

The chain recombines TRBV7-9 with TRBJ1-4, with 7 positions matching TRBD1. The CDR3 runs 12 residues. Per germline, CDR1 SEHNR and CDR2 FQNEAQ (reference sequence). Losses at the gene ends were 4 bases for V and 7 bases for J; bases not matched to a gene: 0. The CDR3 spells CASSWTGEKLFF. The DNA for the CDR3 is TGTGCCAGCAGCTGGACAGGTGAAAAACTGTTTTTT.

This clonotype occurred a few times. The CDR3 coding sequence is TGCGCCAGCAGCCAACTTGGTGACTACGAGCAGTACTTC. As protein: CASSQLGDYEQYF. This chain links TRBV4-1 with TRBJ2-7; D is unclear. Trimming pared 2 bases from V and 3 bases from J, leaving 8 bases between. Germline V gene lookup returns CDR1 MGHRA and CDR2 YSYEKL. The CDR3 is made up of 13 amino acids.

Only a few counts were recorded for this clonotype. The CDR3 spells CASSATGDSYNEQFF. The CDR3 DNA sequence: TGTGCCAGCAGTGCCACAGGGGACTCCTACAATGAGCAGTTCTTC. The chain links TRBV9 to TRBJ2-1; 7 bases fit TRBD1. Germline V lookup: CDR1 SGDLS, CDR2 YYNGEE. The CDR3 is 15 residues long. V lost 5 bases, J lost 0 bases, and 5 bases stayed unmatched.

The rearrangement uses TRBV7-6 and TRBJ2-2; 8 bases fit TRBD1. CDR1 and CDR2 from the germline V gene are SGHVS and FNYEAQ. The CDR3 has 16 residues. Trimming removed 6 bases from V and 4 bases from J; junction bases left unmatched: 10. CDR3 in amino acids: CASSPGQGSGTGELFF. The CDR3 DNA follows: TGTGCCAGCAGTCCCGGACAGGGAAGTGGCACCGGGGAGCTGTTTTTT.

This clonotype showed up just a few times. This rearrangement joins TRBV12-3 or TRBV12-4 to TRBJ2-3; 10 bases are a match to TRBD2. This CDR3 comprises 16 residues. Germline trimming cut 5 bases from V and 0 bases from J; bases unmatched to any gene: 5. The CDR3 DNA is TGTGCCAGCAGTCCCTGGACTAGCGGAAGCACAGATACGCAGTATTTT. Its translation is CASSPWTSGSTDTQYF.

V and J are TRBV7-3 and TRBJ2-3, with TRBD1 as a possible D gene (6 bases). CDR1 is SGHTA, CDR2 FQGTGA, per germline. The CDR3 has 16 residues. The V end was cut by 1 base, the J end by 4 bases, with 15 bases between. The CDR3 here is CASSLKGRGRADTQYF. The CDR3 bases are TGTGCCAGCAGCTTAAAGGGCAGGGGAAGGGCAGATACGCAGTATTTT.

The chain is built from TRBV11-2 and TRBJ2-1, with TRBD2 matching over 8 bases. The CDR3 extends over 13 amino acids. V shed 5 bases, J shed 5 bases, and the junction held 2 bases outside the gene matches. The V gene's germline CDR1 is SGHAT and CDR2 FQNNGV. CDR3 nucleotide sequence: TGTGCCAGCAGCCTCGGGGGGGACAATGAGCAGTTCTTC. It codes for CASSLGGDNEQFF.

This clonotype came up a few times. The chain recombines TRBV12-3 or TRBV12-4 with TRBJ1-1; D remains unclear. The CDR3 is 11 residues long. The germline V and J ends were trimmed by 8 bases and 3 bases, with 7 bases remaining between them. CDR3 in amino acids: CASGPHTEAFF. The CDR3 nucleotides are TGTGCCAGCGGCCCCCACACTGAAGCTTTCTTT.

This chain uses TRBV7-6 with TRBJ1-1; no definite D call. The CDR3 spans 14 residues. Trimming removed 1 base from V and 1 base from J, with 7 bases in between. Germline V gene data show CDR1 as SGHVS and CDR2 as FNYEAQ. The CDR3 sequence: CASSLGAGNTEAFF. For the CDR3, the DNA is TGTGCCAGCAGCTTAGGGGCAGGGAACACTGAAGCTTTCTTT.

This clonotype was found a few times. The CDR3 region is CASSLLPPGQGREKLFF. In DNA, the CDR3 is TGTGCCAGCAGTTTACTCCCCCCTGGCCAGGGCCGGGAAAAACTGTTTTTT. The J gene is TRBJ1-4, the V gene TRBV27, with TRBD1 as a possible D gene (5 bases). The CDR3 length is 17 residues. Per germline, CDR1 MNHEY and CDR2 SMNVEV (reference sequence). Trimming left V 2 bases short and J 8 bases short, with 21 bases between. Full variable domain (rest looked up from reference TRBV27 and TRBJ1-4): EAQVTQNPRYLITVTGKKLTVTCSQNMNHEYMSWYRQDPGLGLRQIYYSMNVEVTDKGDVPEGYKVSRKEKRNFPLILESPSPNQTSLYFCASSLLPPGQGREKLFFGSGTQLSVL.

This clonotype has just a few counts. The chain is built from TRBV7-3 and TRBJ2-2; D gene ambiguous. The germline V and J ends were trimmed by 1 base and 5 bases, with 26 bases remaining between them. Germline V gene data show CDR1 as SGHTA and CDR2 as FQGTGA. The CDR3 is 20 residues long. As DNA, the CDR3 is TGTGCCAGCAGCTTAAAAGGCCTCCTGACGCTTCCTGAAGCAACCGGGGAGCTGTTTTTT. Translated, it gives CASSLKGLLTLPEATGELFF.

This clonotype turned up a few times. V and J are TRBV28 and TRBJ1-4; 8 nucleotides align to TRBD1. Per the germline V gene, CDR1 is MDHEN and CDR2 is SYDVKM. The CDR3 length is 17 residues. J lost 7 bases, V lost 1 base, and 11 bases had no gene match. The DNA of the CDR3 is TGTGCCAGCAGTTTATCCGTACCATGGACAGGGAGTGAAAAACTGTTTTTT. It specifies CASSLSVPWTGSEKLFF.

The CDR3 nucleotides are TGTGCCAGCAGCGCAAGACTAGTGAAAGATACGCAGTATTTT. Protein product: CASSARLVKDTQYF. The chain recombines TRBV7-2 with TRBJ2-3; possibly TRBD2 for D (6 bases). Germline V gives CDR1 SGHTA, CDR2 FQGNSA. This CDR3 comprises 14 residues. V lost 5 bases and J 5 bases, leaving 14 bases between the germline ends.

This clonotype showed up just a few times. The chain uses TRBV7-9 and TRBJ1-5; D is uncertain. The germline V gene encodes CDR1 SEHNR and CDR2 FQNEAQ (reference sequence). Trimming removed 4 bases at V and 5 bases at J, with 9 bases between. The CDR3 is 13 amino acids. CDR3 DNA sequence: TGTGCCAGCAGCTCGGGTAGGGATCAGCCCCAGCATTTT. Encoded protein: CASSSGRDQPQHF.

V is TRBV19 and J is TRBJ2-7; a possible D gene is TRBD1 (5 bases). CDR3 size: 14 residues. Germline V gene sequence: CDR1 LNHDA, CDR2 SQIVND (reference sequence). V was cut by 1 base and J by 1 base, with 8 bases left in between. CDR3 DNA sequence: TGTGCCAGTAGTATAGGAGACAGATCCTACGAGCAGTACTTC. Translation gives CASSIGDRSYEQYF.

The gene calls are TRBV6-2 or TRBV6-3 and TRBJ2-7; tentatively, D is TRBD1 or TRBD2 (6 bases each). CDR1 and CDR2 (germline): MNHEY, SVGEGT. This CDR3 contains 15 residues. V lost 4 bases to trimming and J lost 1 base, with 14 bases between them. This CDR3 reads CASSFEGGSSYEQYF. Here the CDR3 DNA reads TGTGCCAGCAGTTTTGAAGGGGGGAGTTCCTACGAGCAGTACTTC.

The J gene is TRBJ1-2, the V gene TRBV10-3, with TRBD1 identical over 9 bases. Germline V CDR1 and CDR2: ENHRY, SYGVKD. The length of the CDR3 is 16 residues. With V trimmed by 2 bases and J by 6 bases, 10 bases remained unmatched. CDR3: CAISERGGTGRNGYTF. The DNA for the CDR3 is TGTGCCATCAGTGAGAGGGGCGGGACAGGGCGCAATGGCTACACCTTC.

This rearrangement joins TRBV27 to TRBJ2-5; 12 bases fit TRBD2. CDR1 and CDR2 (germline): MNHEY, SMNVEV (reference sequence). Trimming at V came to 2 bases and at J to 3 bases, leaving 10 bases not matched to a gene. The CDR3 loop spans 18 amino acids. The CDR3 reads CASSLIPLAGGREETQYF. DNA of the CDR3: TGTGCCAGCAGTTTAATCCCACTAGCGGGGGGTCGCGAAGAGACCCAGTACTTC.

This clonotype was seen a few times. V and J are TRBV7-2 and TRBJ2-7; D gene ambiguous. V shed 1 base and J shed 3 bases, with 4 bases lying between them. Per germline, CDR1 SGHTA and CDR2 FQGNSA. CDR3 length equals 12 residues. CDR3 loop: CASSLVVYEQYF. CDR3 coding DNA: TGTGCCAGCAGCTTAGTGGTCTACGAGCAGTACTTC.

This clonotype was counted many times. The gene calls are TRBV7-2 and TRBJ2-7, with TRBD2 as a possible D gene (6 bases). V dropped 6 bases and J dropped 0 bases, with 12 bases sitting between them. Germline V gene data show CDR1 as SGHTA and CDR2 as FQGNSA. The CDR3 consists of 14 residues. The chain's CDR3 is CASSYGTGSYEQYF. The DNA of the CDR3 is TGTGCCAGCAGTTATGGGACTGGCTCCTACGAGCAGTACTTC. Looking up the rest from reference TRBV7-2 and TRBJ2-7 gives the full variable domain: GAGVSQSPSNKVTEKGKDVELRCDPISGHTALYWYRQSLGQGLEFLIYFQGNSAPDKSGLPSDRFSAERTGGSVSTLTIQRTQQEDSAVYLCASSYGTGSYEQYFGPGTRLTVT.